The 25 T cell receptor beta chains below all came from one sample that was sequenced in a study of blood T cells in healthy people across ages. The use of a sample-barcoded 5' primer and a J-beta primer mix characterized a second PCR of roughly 7 to 12 cycles. TCRdb recomputed calls from the 5' RACE reads with MiXCR, one row per CDR3 protein. The table includes about 1.5 million distinct CDR3 sequences, roughly 43% detected once. Sequencing was carried out using blood. These receptors all come from a woman aged 18-30 years in good health.

This clonotype was detected only a few times. This rearrangement joins TRBV5-1 to TRBJ2-5; D gene ambiguous. Germline V gives CDR1 SGHRS, CDR2 YFSETQ. The CDR3 loop spans 14 amino acids. Trimming left V 2 bases short and J 5 bases short, with 13 bases between. CDR3 sequence reads: CASSFSLREETQYF. Here the CDR3 DNA reads TGCGCCAGCAGCTTCAGCCTACGAGAGGAGACCCAGTACTTC.

J is TRBJ2-4 and V is TRBV28; TRBD2 agrees at 12 bases. The J call may be mistaken, given a closer DNA end match to TRBJ2-5. CDR1 MDHEN and CDR2 SYDVKM come from the germline V gene. The CDR3 totals 16 residues. The CDR3 DNA follows: TGTGCCAGCAGTTACCGACTAGCGGGAGCCCAAGAGACCCAGTACTTC. This translates into CASSYRLAGAQETQYF.

There are a few counts of this clonotype. This chain links TRBV5-1 with TRBJ2-4, with 7 bases aligning to TRBD1. The tail of the sequence fits TRBJ2-7 better, so the J call may be wrong. CDR3 length equals 15 residues. Germline CDR1 is SGHRS and CDR2 is YFSETQ. CDR3 protein: CASSLSTGKGYEQYF. The CDR3 DNA sequence: TGCGCCAGCAGCCTATCGACAGGGAAGGGCTACGAGCAGTACTTC.

This clonotype was counted only a few times. The rearrangement links TRBV4-1 to TRBJ2-1, with D possibly called TRBD1 or TRBD2 (5 bases each). The CDR3 totals 14 residues. The V end lost 4 bases, the J end lost 8 bases, and 15 bases lay between the germline ends. Germline CDR1 is MGHRA and CDR2 is YSYEKL. The CDR3 DNA reads as TGCGCCAGCAGCCTCTACGGGGCTGGAGATGAGCAGTTCTTC. Protein sequence: CASSLYGAGDEQFF.

CDR3 in amino acids: CASGLAGATEAFF. The CDR3 region has the DNA TGTGCTAGTGGTTTGGCAGGGGCTACTGAAGCTTTCTTT. The V call is TRBV12-5, the J call TRBJ1-1, with a tentative D call TRBD1 (6 bases). Germline assignment: CDR1 LGHNT and CDR2 FRNRAP. This CDR3 comprises 13 residues. Deletions cut 1 base from V and 5 bases from J, with 8 bases between.

The chain combines TRBV27 with TRBJ2-5, with a possible D match to TRBD1 (6 bases). Germline lookup yields CDR1 MNHEY and CDR2 SMNVEV (reference sequence). Trimming removed 0 bases at V and 11 bases at J, with 16 bases between. The CDR3 runs to 14 residues. The CDR3 sequence is CASSLSSRGHEQYF. CDR3 DNA: TGTGCCAGCAGTTTATCGTCCAGGGGCCATGAGCAGTACTTC.

The chain carries TRBV27 and TRBJ2-4; D possibly corresponds to TRBD2 (6 bases). The end of the DNA is better explained by TRBJ2-7, so the J call may be wrong. The CDR3 has 13 amino acids. The germline V gene encodes CDR1 MNHEY and CDR2 SMNVEV (reference sequence). CDR3 residues: CASTGTFGYEQYF. CDR3 nucleotide sequence: TGTGCCAGCACCGGGACTTTCGGGTACGAGCAGTACTTC.

The rearrangement links TRBV9 to TRBJ2-5, with 12 bases aligning to TRBD2. The CDR3 contains 17 residues. The junction had 3 bases not matched to a gene; V was cut back by 0 bases and J by 0 bases. CDR1 and CDR2 (germline): SGDLS, YYNGEE. CDR3 sequence reads: CASSVAGLAGNQETQYF. In nucleotides, the CDR3 is TGTGCCAGCAGCGTAGCTGGACTAGCGGGGAACCAAGAGACCCAGTACTTC. Full variable domain (missing parts from reference TRBV9 and TRBJ2-5): DSGVTQTPKHLITATGQRVTLRCSPRSGDLSVYWYQQSLDQGLQFLIQYYNGEERAKGNILERFSAQQFPDLHSELNLSSLELGDSALYFCASSVAGLAGNQETQYFGPGTRLLVL.

Details on this clonotype: One end of the junction fails to match germline, which may point to a read error. This chain links TRBV12-3 or TRBV12-4 with TRBJ2-2, with 8 bases fitting TRBD2. There are 16 residues in the CDR3. The CDR3 spells CVSRTSAGGFTGELFF. The CDR3 coding sequence is TGTGTCAGCAGGACCTCCGCGGGGGGTTTCACCGGGGAGCTGTTTTTT.

This clonotype was picked up a small number of times. The V and J genes are TRBV10-3 and TRBJ1-3; possibly TRBD1 for D (5 bases). Germline V gives CDR1 ENHRY, CDR2 SYGVKD. The CDR3 is 15 residues long. Trimming took off 0 bases at V and 0 bases at J, with 6 bases between the two ends. In nucleotides, the CDR3 is TGTGCCATCAGTGAGTCCGGGGGCTCTGGAAACACCATATATTTT. Translated: CAISESGGSGNTIYF.

This clonotype was found a few times. This chain connects TRBV4-3 to TRBJ2-7; D is ambiguous. V was shortened by 1 base and J by 3 bases, with 10 bases between the two germline ends. The CDR3 covers 14 residues. Germline CDR1 is LGHNA and CDR2 is YSLEER. CDR3 region: CASSQGYSDYEQYF. The CDR3 DNA is TGCGCCAGCAGCCAAGGATACAGCGACTACGAGCAGTACTTC.

This clonotype was picked up a small number of times. The V gene is TRBV29-1, the J gene TRBJ2-1; D possibly corresponds to TRBD2 (5 bases). Germline loops: CDR1 SQVTM, CDR2 ANQGSEA. The CDR3 totals 13 residues. Trimming removed 0 bases at V and 13 bases at J, with 16 bases between. Here the CDR3 DNA reads TGCAGCGTTGAAGATTACGGGAAAGAGACCCAGTTCTTC. Protein product: CSVEDYGKETQFF.

This clonotype has just one count. V gene TRBV20-1 combines with J gene TRBJ1-1; D gene unclear. V was shortened by 4 bases and J by 11 bases, with 26 bases between the two germline ends. CDR3 length: 15 amino acids. The germline V gene has CDR1 DFQATT and CDR2 SNEGSKA (reference sequence). The CDR3 sequence: CSANGVGPQYEVAFF. The CDR3 DNA is TGCAGTGCTAATGGGGTAGGGCCTCAGTACGAAGTTGCTTTCTTT.

The V gene is TRBV12-3 or TRBV12-4, the J gene TRBJ2-1; D gene ambiguous. The CDR3 totals 11 residues. V lost 5 bases, J lost 13 bases, and 12 bases lay in between. DNA for the CDR3: TGTGCCAGCAGTGTAGGGTCCAAACAGTTCTTC. Translating gives CASSVGSKQFF.

This rearrangement joins TRBV10-3 to TRBJ1-1, with 8 bases lining up with TRBD1. J gave up 1 base and V 10 bases, and 5 bases lay outside the gene matches. This CDR3 contains 13 residues. Per germline, CDR1 ENHRY and CDR2 SYGVKD. The CDR3 loop reads CATTDRENTEAFF. CDR3 nucleotides: TGTGCCACGACGGACAGGGAGAACACTGAAGCTTTCTTT.

This clonotype was picked up a small number of times. This chain links TRBV7-2 with TRBJ2-5, with TRBD1 identical over 7 bases. The J segment lost 0 bases and the V segment lost 5 bases, leaving 3 bases of the junction unmatched. The length of the CDR3 is 14 residues. CDR1 is SGHTA, CDR2 FQGNSA, per germline. CDR3 coding DNA: TGTGCCAGCAGCAAACAGGGGTACCAAGAGACCCAGTACTTC. The encoded protein is CASSKQGYQETQYF. Supplemented by reference TRBV7-2 and TRBJ2-5, the full variable domain reads GAGVSQSPSNKVTEKGKDVELRCDPISGHTALYWYRQSLGQGLEFLIYFQGNSAPDKSGLPSDRFSAERTGGSVSTLTIQRTQQEDSAVYLCASSKQGYQETQYFGPGTRLLVL.

This chain uses TRBV7-2 with TRBJ1-5; no reliable D call. The CDR3 has 15 residues. Trimming removed 0 bases at V and 1 base at J, with 7 bases between. The germline V gene encodes CDR1 SGHTA and CDR2 FQGNSA. The chain's CDR3 is CASSLADRSNQPQHF. CDR3 nucleotide sequence: TGTGCCAGCAGCTTAGCAGATAGGAGCAATCAGCCCCAGCATTTT.

V usage is TRBV7-2 and J usage is TRBJ1-2, with D perhaps matching TRBD1 (5 bases). Deletions cut 1 base from V and 2 bases from J, with 8 bases between. CDR3 length: 14 residues. Germline CDR1 is SGHTA and CDR2 is FQGNSA. DNA of the CDR3: TGTGCCAGCAGCTTAGGGGACGGAAACTATGGCTACACCTTC. The encoded protein is CASSLGDGNYGYTF.

With regard to this clonotype: A junction end diverges from the germline sequence, so it may reflect a read error. The CDR3 region has the DNA TGTGCCAACAGCTTAATTACGGGAGCTGGCAATGAGCAGTTCTTC. Protein sequence: CANSLITGAGNEQFF. This chain joins TRBV7-3 and TRBJ2-1; TRBD2 is a possible D gene (6 bases). The CDR3 covers 15 residues. Germline-derived CDR1 and CDR2 are SGHTA and FQGTGA.

The genes are TRBV10-2 and TRBJ1-2, with a possible D match to TRBD1 (5 bases). The germline gives CDR1 WSHSY, CDR2 SAAADI. CDR3 length equals 13 residues. The V and J ends lost 2 bases and 13 bases respectively, with 17 bases between them. CDR3 loop: CASSEQGTGAPTF. CDR3 nucleotides: TGCGCCAGCAGTGAGCAGGGAACGGGTGCTCCCACCTTC.

This clonotype has a handful of counts. V gene TRBV27 combines with J gene TRBJ1-4; 9 bases agree with TRBD1. The germline V gene encodes CDR1 MNHEY and CDR2 SMNVEV (reference sequence). The V gene end was trimmed by 6 bases and the J gene end by 4 bases; junction bases not matched to a gene: 6. This CDR3 is built from 15 residues. CDR3 nucleotides: TGTGCCAGCAGGAGGGGGACAGGGCTTAATGAAAAACTGTTTTTT. Amino acids: CASRRGTGLNEKLFF.

The chain uses TRBV7-2 and TRBJ2-7, with TRBD2 identical over 10 bases. After removal of 6 bases from V and 4 bases from J, the junction contained 9 bases not matched to a gene. This CDR3 comprises 15 residues. Germline V gene sequence: CDR1 SGHTA, CDR2 FQGNSA. CDR3 protein: CASSHRTSGVYEQYF. CDR3 sequence (DNA): TGTGCCAGCAGTCACAGGACTAGCGGAGTTTACGAGCAGTACTTC.

The chain combines TRBV25-1 with TRBJ2-3; D is ambiguous. There are 13 residues in the CDR3. Looked up from germline, CDR1 is MGHDK and CDR2 is SYGVNS. The V end lost 6 bases, the J end lost 1 base, and 8 bases lay between the germline ends. This chain's CDR3 is CASRKGRTDTQYF. The CDR3 DNA follows: TGTGCCAGCAGGAAAGGGCGCACAGATACGCAGTATTTT.

The chain couples TRBV6-2 or TRBV6-3 to TRBJ2-1, with TRBD2 matching 14 bases. J gave up 3 bases and V 4 bases, and 5 bases lay outside the gene matches. This CDR3 is 17 amino acids long. From germline, CDR1 is MNHEY and CDR2 SVGEGT. The CDR3 here is CASSSRLAGGSYNEQFF. Here the CDR3 DNA reads TGTGCCAGCAGTTCGCGACTAGCGGGAGGGAGCTACAATGAGCAGTTCTTC.

The genes are TRBV29-1 and TRBJ2-7, with no clear D. V lost 1 base, J lost 10 bases, and 17 bases lay in between. Germline lookup yields CDR1 SQVTM and CDR2 ANQGSEA. The CDR3 has 13 amino acids. Written as DNA, the CDR3 is TGCAGCGTTGAAGGTGCAGGAAGTAGGCCCCAGTACTTC. It codes for CSVEGAGSRPQYF.